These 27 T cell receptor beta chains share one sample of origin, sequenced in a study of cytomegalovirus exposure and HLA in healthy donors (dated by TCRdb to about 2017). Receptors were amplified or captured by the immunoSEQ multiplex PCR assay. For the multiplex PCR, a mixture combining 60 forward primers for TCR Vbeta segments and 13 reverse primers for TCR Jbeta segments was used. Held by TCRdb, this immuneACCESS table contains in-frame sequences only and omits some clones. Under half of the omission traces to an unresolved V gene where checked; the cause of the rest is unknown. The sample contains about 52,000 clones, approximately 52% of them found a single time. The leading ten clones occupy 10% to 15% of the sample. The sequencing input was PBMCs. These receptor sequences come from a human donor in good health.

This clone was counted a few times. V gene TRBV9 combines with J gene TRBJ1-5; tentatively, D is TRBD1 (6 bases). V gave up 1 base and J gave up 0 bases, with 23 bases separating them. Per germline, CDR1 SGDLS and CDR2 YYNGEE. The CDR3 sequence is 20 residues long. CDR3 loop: CASSVWGKGMRTDSNQPQHF. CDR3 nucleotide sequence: TGTGCCAGCAGCGTATGGGGGAAGGGTATGCGGACAGATAGCAATCAGCCCCAGCATTTT.

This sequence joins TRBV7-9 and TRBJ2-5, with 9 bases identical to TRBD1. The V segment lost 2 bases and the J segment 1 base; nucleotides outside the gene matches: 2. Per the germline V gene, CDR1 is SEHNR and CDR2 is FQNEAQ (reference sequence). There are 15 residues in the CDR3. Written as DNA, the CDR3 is TGTGCCAGCAGCTTAAGGGACAGGGTCCAAGAGACCCAGTACTTC. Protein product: CASSLRDRVQETQYF.

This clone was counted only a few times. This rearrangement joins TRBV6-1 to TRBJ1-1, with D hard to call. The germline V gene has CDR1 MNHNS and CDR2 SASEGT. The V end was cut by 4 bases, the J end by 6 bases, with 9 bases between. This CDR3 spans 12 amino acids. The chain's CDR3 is CASSGITAEAFF. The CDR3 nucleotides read TGTGCCAGCAGTGGGATTACAGCTGAAGCTTTCTTT.

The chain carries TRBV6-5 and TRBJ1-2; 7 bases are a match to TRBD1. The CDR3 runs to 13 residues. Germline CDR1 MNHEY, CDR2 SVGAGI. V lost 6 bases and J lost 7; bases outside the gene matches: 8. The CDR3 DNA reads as TGTGCCAGCAGGAGACAGGGCTCTCGTGGCTACACCTTC. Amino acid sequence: CASRRQGSRGYTF.

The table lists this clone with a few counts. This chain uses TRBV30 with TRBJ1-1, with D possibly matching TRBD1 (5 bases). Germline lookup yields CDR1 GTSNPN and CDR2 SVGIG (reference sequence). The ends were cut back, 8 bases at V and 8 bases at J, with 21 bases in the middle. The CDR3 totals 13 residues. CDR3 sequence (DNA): TGTGCCGGGGCCGCTTTCATGGCTTCCGAAGCTTTCTTT. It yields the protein CAGAAFMASEAFF.

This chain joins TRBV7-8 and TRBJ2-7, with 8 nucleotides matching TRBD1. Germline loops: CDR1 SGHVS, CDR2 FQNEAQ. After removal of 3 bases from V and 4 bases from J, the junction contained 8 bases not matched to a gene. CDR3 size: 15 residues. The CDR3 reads CASSFDQGANYEQYF. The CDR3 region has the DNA TGTGCCAGCAGCTTCGATCAGGGGGCTAATTACGAGCAGTACTTC.

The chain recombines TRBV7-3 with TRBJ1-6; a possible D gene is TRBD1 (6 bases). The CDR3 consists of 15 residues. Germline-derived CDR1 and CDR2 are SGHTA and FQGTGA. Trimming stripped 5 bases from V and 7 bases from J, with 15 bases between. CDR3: CASSPGGGRNSPLHF. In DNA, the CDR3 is TGTGCCAGCAGCCCGGGGGGGGGCCGAAATTCACCCCTCCACTTT.

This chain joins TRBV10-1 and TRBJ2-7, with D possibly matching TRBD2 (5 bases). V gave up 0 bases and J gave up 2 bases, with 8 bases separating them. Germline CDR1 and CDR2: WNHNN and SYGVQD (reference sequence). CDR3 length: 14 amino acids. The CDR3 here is CASSESGRAYEQYF. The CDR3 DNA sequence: TGCGCCAGCAGTGAGTCAGGGAGAGCCTACGAGCAGTACTTC.

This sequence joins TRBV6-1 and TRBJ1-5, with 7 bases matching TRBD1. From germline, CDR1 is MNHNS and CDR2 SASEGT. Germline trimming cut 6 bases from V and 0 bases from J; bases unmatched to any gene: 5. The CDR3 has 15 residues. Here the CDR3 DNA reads TGTGCCAGCAGGAAGGACAGGTCTAGCAATCAGCCCCAGCATTTT. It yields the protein CASRKDRSSNQPQHF.

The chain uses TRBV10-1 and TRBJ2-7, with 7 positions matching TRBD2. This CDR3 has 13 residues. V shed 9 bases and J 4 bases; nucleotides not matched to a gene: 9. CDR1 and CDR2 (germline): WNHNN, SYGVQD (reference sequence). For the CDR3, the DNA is TGCGCCAGTAGCGGGCAACGAGATTACGAGCAGTACTTC. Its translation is CASSGQRDYEQYF.

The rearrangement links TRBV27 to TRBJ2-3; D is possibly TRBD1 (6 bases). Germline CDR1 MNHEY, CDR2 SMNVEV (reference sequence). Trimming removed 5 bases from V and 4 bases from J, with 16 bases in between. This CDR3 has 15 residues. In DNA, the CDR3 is TGTGCCAGCAGTCCCGTGGGGGCATCCGCAGATACGCAGTATTTT. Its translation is CASSPVGASADTQYF.

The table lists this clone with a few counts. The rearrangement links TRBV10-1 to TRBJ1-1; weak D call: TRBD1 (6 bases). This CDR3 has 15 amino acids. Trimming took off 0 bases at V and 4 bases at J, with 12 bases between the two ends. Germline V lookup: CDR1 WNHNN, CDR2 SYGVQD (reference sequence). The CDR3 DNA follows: TGCGCCAGCAGTGAGTCCAGGGGTTGTTGCACTGAAGCTTTCTTT. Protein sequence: CASSESRGCCTEAFF.

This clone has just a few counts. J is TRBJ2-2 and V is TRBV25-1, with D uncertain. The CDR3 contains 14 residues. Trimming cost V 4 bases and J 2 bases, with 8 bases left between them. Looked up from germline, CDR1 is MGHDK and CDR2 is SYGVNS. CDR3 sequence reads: CASSGEINTGELFF. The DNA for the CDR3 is TGTGCCAGCAGTGGAGAGATTAACACCGGGGAGCTGTTTTTT.

The CDR3 DNA follows: TGTGCCAGCAGCGTAGGGGACAGGGCTGGCTACACCTTC. Protein: CASSVGDRAGYTF. The gene calls are TRBV9 and TRBJ1-2; the match to TRBD1 covers 9 bases. The length of the CDR3 is 13 residues. After removal of 0 bases from V and 7 bases from J, the junction contained 1 base not matched to a gene. The germline V gene has CDR1 SGDLS and CDR2 YYNGEE.

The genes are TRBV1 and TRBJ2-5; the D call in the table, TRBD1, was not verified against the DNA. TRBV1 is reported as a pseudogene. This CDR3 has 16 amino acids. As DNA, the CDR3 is TGCACCAGCAGCCGGAGAAGGGACAGGGAAGAAGAGACCCAGTACTTC. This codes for CTSSRRRDREEETQYF.

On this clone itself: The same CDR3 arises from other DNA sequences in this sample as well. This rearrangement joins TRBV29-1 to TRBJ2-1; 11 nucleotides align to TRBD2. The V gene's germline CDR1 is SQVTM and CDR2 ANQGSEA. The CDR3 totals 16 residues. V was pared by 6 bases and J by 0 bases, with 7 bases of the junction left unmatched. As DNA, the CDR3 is TGCAGCGTGCTAGCGGGGGGCTATAGCTCCTACAATGAGCAGTTCTTC. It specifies CSVLAGGYSSYNEQFF.

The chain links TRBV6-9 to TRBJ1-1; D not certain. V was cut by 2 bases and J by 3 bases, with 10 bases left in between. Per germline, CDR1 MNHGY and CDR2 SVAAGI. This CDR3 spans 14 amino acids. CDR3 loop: CASSYRGLDTEAFF. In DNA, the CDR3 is TGTGCCAGCAGTTATCGAGGTTTAGACACTGAAGCTTTCTTT.

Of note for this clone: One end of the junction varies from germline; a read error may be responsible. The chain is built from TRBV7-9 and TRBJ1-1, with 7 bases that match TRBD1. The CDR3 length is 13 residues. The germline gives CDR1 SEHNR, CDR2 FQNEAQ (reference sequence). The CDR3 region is CSSSLGQADEAFF. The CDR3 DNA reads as TGTTCCAGCAGCTTAGGACAGGCCGATGAAGCTTTCTTT.

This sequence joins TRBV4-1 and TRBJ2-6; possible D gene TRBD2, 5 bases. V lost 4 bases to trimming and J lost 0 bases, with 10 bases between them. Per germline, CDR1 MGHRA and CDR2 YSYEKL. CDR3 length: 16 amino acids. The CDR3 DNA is TGCGCCAGCAGCCCGTACCGGGGCTCTGGGGCCAACGTCCTGACTTTC. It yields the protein CASSPYRGSGANVLTF.

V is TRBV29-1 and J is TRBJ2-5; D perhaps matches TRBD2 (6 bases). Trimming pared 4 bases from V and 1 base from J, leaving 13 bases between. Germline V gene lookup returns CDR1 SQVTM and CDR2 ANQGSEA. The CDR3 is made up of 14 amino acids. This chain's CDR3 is CSVGGLALQETQYF. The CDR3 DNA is TGCAGCGTTGGCGGGCTAGCGCTCCAAGAGACCCAGTACTTC. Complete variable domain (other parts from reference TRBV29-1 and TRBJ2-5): SAVISQKPSRDICQRGTSLTIQCQVDSQVTMMFWYRQQPGQSLTLIATANQGSEATYESGFVIDKFPISRPNLTFSTLTVSNMSPEDSSIYLCSVGGLALQETQYFGPGTRLLVL.

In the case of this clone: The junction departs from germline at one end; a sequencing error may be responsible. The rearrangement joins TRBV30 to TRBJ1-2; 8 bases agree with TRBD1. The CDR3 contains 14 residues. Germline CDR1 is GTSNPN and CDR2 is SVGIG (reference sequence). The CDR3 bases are TGTGCCTGGAGTGGACAGGGGTATCGGTATGGCTACCCCTTC. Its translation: CAWSGQGYRYGYPF.

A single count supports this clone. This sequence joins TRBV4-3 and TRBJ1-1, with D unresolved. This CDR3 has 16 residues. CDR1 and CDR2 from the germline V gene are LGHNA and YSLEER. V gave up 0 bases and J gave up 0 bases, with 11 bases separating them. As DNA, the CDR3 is TGCGCCAGCAGCCAAGATTTTAGTTTTATGAACACTGAAGCTTTCTTT. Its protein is CASSQDFSFMNTEAFF.

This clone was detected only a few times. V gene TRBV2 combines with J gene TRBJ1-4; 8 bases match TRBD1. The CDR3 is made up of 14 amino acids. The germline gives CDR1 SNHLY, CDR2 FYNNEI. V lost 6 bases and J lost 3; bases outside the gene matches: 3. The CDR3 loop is CASSETGANEKLFF. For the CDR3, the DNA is TGTGCCAGCAGCGAGACAGGGGCTAATGAAAAACTGTTTTTT.

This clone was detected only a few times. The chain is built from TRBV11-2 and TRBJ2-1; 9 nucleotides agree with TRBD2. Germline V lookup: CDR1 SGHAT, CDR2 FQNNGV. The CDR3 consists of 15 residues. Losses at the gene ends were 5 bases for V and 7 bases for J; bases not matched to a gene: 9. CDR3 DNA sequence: TGTGCCAGCAGCGGTGAGCTAGCGGGGATGAATGAGCAGTTCTTC. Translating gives CASSGELAGMNEQFF.

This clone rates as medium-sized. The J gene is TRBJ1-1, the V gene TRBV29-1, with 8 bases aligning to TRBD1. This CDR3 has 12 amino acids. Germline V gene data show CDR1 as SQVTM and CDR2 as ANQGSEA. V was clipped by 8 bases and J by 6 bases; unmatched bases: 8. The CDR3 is CSPYRGSAEAFF. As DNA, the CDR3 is TGCAGCCCATACAGGGGGAGCGCTGAAGCTTTCTTT.

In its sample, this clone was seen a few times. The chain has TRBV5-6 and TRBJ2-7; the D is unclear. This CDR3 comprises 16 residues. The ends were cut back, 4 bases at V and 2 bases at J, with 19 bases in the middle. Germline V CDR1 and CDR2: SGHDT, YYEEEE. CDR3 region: CASSLWAVNLPYEQYF. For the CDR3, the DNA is TGTGCCAGCAGCCTATGGGCCGTTAACCTTCCCTACGAGCAGTACTTC.

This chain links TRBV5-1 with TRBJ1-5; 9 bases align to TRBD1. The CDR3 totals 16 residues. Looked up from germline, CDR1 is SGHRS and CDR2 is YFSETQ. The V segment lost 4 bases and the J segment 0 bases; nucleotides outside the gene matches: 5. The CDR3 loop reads CASSIGTGSSNQPQHF. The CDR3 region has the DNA TGCGCCAGCAGCATAGGGACAGGGAGTAGCAATCAGCCCCAGCATTTT.